Below, 17 T cell receptor beta chains from the same sample are listed, as sequenced in a study of molecular identifiers for immune sequencing clone quantification. TCRdb processed the PCR reads anew with MiXCR; each CDR3 protein has one entry. The repertoire consists of around 460,000 distinct CDR3 sequences, with over 20% occurring once and the leading ten covering 0.7% to 0.95%. The sequencing sample was made of naive CD8+ T cells from blood, with Jurkat cell RNA spiked in. Subset of the sample: FACS-sorted CD8+CD4-CCR7+CD45RA+ naive T cells. These TCRs come from a human donor in good health. Some libraries in this study had Jurkat cell RNA spiked in.

This clonotype was counted many times. The gene calls are TRBV7-2 and TRBJ2-7, with D possibly TRBD1 on 6 matching bases. Trimming left V 7 bases short and J 4 bases short, with 14 bases between. The V gene's germline CDR1 is SGHTA and CDR2 FQGNSA. The CDR3 spans 13 residues. The CDR3 sequence: CASKGVGNYEQYF. The CDR3 coding sequence is TGTGCCAGCAAGGGGGTGGGGAATTACGAGCAGTACTTC.

Comments on this clonotype: This could be a read error, since a much larger clone is one nucleotide away. The chain employs TRBV30 and TRBJ1-2, with D possibly being TRBD1 (5 bases). Germline CDR1 and CDR2: GTSNPN and SVGIG (reference sequence). The CDR3 extends over 10 amino acids. As DNA, the CDR3 is TGTGTCCAGATAGGGGAATTCTACACCTTC. Translating gives CVQIGEFYTF.

The rearrangement uses TRBV19 and TRBJ1-5; TRBD1 agrees at 7 bases. CDR3 length: 15 residues. The germline CDR1 and CDR2 sequences are LNHDA and SQIVND (reference sequence). J gave up 9 bases and V 5 bases, and 13 bases lay outside the gene matches. CDR3 nucleotide sequence: TGTGCCAGTAGTGGGGGGACAGCTTATCTTCGGCCCCAGCATTTT. Translation: CASSGGTAYLRPQHF.

V gene TRBV5-1 combines with J gene TRBJ1-1; 11 bases are a match to TRBD1. Germline trimming cut 0 bases from V and 0 bases from J; bases unmatched to any gene: 1. The CDR3 spans 16 residues. From germline, CDR1 is SGHRS and CDR2 YFSETQ. CDR3 loop: CASSLGDRGVNTEAFF. The CDR3 DNA follows: TGCGCCAGCAGCTTGGGGGACAGGGGGGTGAACACTGAAGCTTTCTTT.

As concerns this clonotype: It may be a read error: a sequence one base away is much more abundant. The chain employs TRBV5-4 and TRBJ2-2, with TRBD1 matching over 9 bases. CDR3 size: 14 residues. V was pared by 5 bases and J by 6 bases, with 5 bases of the junction left unmatched. The germline gives CDR1 SGHNT, CDR2 YYREEE (reference sequence). CDR3 sequence reads: CASRPGTGSGELFF. The CDR3 DNA is TGTGCCAGCAGACCGGGGACAGGGTCCGGGGAGCTGTTTTTT.

To note about this clonotype: A clone one base away is much larger, so this may be a read error. Since the CDR3 does not end with the conserved phenylalanine or tryptophan, this likely comes from a read error. This chain links TRBV12-3 or TRBV12-4 with TRBJ1-5, with a weak D call TRBD1 (6 bases). V gave up 2 bases and J gave up 10 bases, with 15 bases separating them. This CDR3 spans 14 amino acids. Written as DNA, the CDR3 is TGTGCCAGCAGTTTAATGGGACAAGATTTTCCCCAGCATCTT. Translation: CASSLMGQDFPQHL.

This clonotype was seen only a few times. The V call is TRBV5-6, the J call TRBJ2-3; TRBD2 agrees at 9 bases. After removal of 4 bases from V and 1 base from J, the junction contained 13 bases not matched to a gene. Germline CDR1 and CDR2: SGHDT and YYEEEE. The CDR3 runs 18 residues. The CDR3 sequence is CASSTLAGEWAGTDTQYF. The CDR3 DNA sequence: TGTGCCAGCAGCACCTTAGCGGGAGAGTGGGCTGGCACAGATACGCAGTATTTT.

As regards this clonotype: A much larger clone lies a single base off, so this may be a read error. This sequence joins TRBV19 and TRBJ2-1; D may match TRBD1 or TRBD2 (5 bases each). The CDR3 extends over 14 amino acids. Germline V gene lookup returns CDR1 LNHDA and CDR2 SQIVND (reference sequence). The V gene lost 5 bases and the J gene lost 9 bases, with 17 bases spanning the gap. The CDR3 loop is CASSPPGAFSEQFF. CDR3 bases: TGTGCCAGTAGTCCCCCCGGGGCCTTCAGTGAGCAGTTCTTC.

This clonotype was seen many times. The rearrangement joins TRBV20-1 to TRBJ2-3; D call uncertain. Per the germline V gene, CDR1 is DFQATT and CDR2 is SNEGSKA (reference sequence). This CDR3 region has 16 residues. V was clipped by 6 bases and J by 0 bases, with 19 bases between them. DNA of the CDR3: TGCAGTGCCTCCTGCGCAGAACTGGATAGCACAGATACGCAGTATTTT. Its protein product is CSASCAELDSTDTQYF.

V gene TRBV30 combines with J gene TRBJ2-7; 7 bases match TRBD1. After removal of 2 bases from V and 3 bases from J, the junction contained 10 bases not matched to a gene. The CDR3 spans 15 residues. CDR1 and CDR2 from the germline V gene are GTSNPN and SVGIG (reference sequence). The CDR3 DNA follows: TGTGCCTGGAGTTACCCGAGACAGGGTATCTACGAGCAGTACTTC. Amino acids: CAWSYPRQGIYEQYF.

The J gene is TRBJ1-3, the V gene TRBV2; D might be TRBD1 (5 bases). CDR1 is SNHLY and CDR2 is FYNNEI in the germline V gene. The CDR3 runs 13 residues. V lost 6 bases and J lost 4, with 10 bases in between. The CDR3 DNA reads TGTGCCAGCAGGCAACGGACAGGAAACACCATATATTTT. It encodes CASRQRTGNTIYF.

This clonotype was seen ten or more times. The rearrangement uses TRBV29-1 and TRBJ2-1; no reliable D call. The CDR3 contains 14 residues. Germline V lookup: CDR1 SQVTM, CDR2 ANQGSEA. Trimming removed 7 bases at V and 0 bases at J, with 13 bases between. In nucleotides, the CDR3 is TGCAGCGCCCTAAGGTCCCGCTCCTACAATGAGCAGTTCTTC. Translating it yields CSALRSRSYNEQFF.

CDR3 in amino acids: CASSQALGQEDGYTF. In nucleotides, the CDR3 is TGCGCCAGCAGCCAAGCTTTGGGACAGGAGGATGGCTACACCTTC. The chain has TRBV4-3 and TRBJ1-2, with 8 bases aligning to TRBD1. Germline trimming cut 1 base from V and 6 bases from J; bases unmatched to any gene: 7. Per the germline V gene, CDR1 is LGHNA and CDR2 is YSLEER. The CDR3 is made up of 15 amino acids.

This clonotype has more than one count but fewer than ten. This chain connects TRBV6-2 or TRBV6-3 to TRBJ2-1, with 8 bases aligning to TRBD2. Germline loops: CDR1 MNHEY, CDR2 SVGEGT. The CDR3 is made up of 13 amino acids. After removal of 9 bases from V and 6 bases from J, the junction contained 7 bases not matched to a gene. The CDR3: CASTAGDFNEQFF. The CDR3 DNA follows: TGTGCCAGTACAGCGGGGGACTTCAATGAGCAGTTCTTC.

This clonotype came up many times. The chain employs TRBV28 and TRBJ2-3; a weak D match, TRBD2 (5 bases). Germline values: CDR1 MDHEN, CDR2 SYDVKM. Trimming removed 0 bases from V and 2 bases from J, with 12 bases in between. The CDR3 spans 16 residues. Here the CDR3 DNA reads TGTGCCAGCAGTTTATGGGTTAGCGACCCCACAGATACGCAGTATTTT. Translating it yields CASSLWVSDPTDTQYF.

Turning to this clonotype: One base away lies a much larger clone, so this may be a sequencing read error. This rearrangement joins TRBV7-2 to TRBJ2-2, with 9 bases that match TRBD2. The CDR3 is 14 amino acids. Germline loops: CDR1 SGHTA, CDR2 FQGNSA. The chain's CDR3 is CVSSSGLAPGELFF. CDR3 in DNA: TGTGTCAGCAGCTCGGGACTAGCCCCGGGGGAGCTGTTTTTT.

This clonotype was found many times. The rearrangement links TRBV7-2 to TRBJ2-7; possible D gene TRBD1, 5 bases. Trimming shortened V by 1 base and J by 3 bases, and 10 bases separated the two germline ends. The CDR3 has 14 amino acids. Germline values: CDR1 SGHTA, CDR2 FQGNSA. The CDR3 coding sequence is TGTGCCAGCAGCTTAGGCGTCCAGGGCTACGAGCAGTACTTC. Its translation: CASSLGVQGYEQYF.